The table lists the clone carrying this TCR beta chain with a few counts. Antigen unknown. The germline V gene encodes CDR1 MGHRA and CDR2 YSYEKL. This CDR3 is built from 15 residues. V was shortened by 4 bases and J by 2 bases, with 12 bases between the two germline ends. This specimen belongs to a study of CD8 T cells in ankylosing spondylitis. Broader study findings: CD8+ disease-linked clones were present at relatively low frequencies in blood. Past studies reported some motif variants in reactive arthritis synovial fluid and blood. Among TCR beta sequences, a motif of several highly homologous variants appeared characteristic of ankylosing spondylitis blood.

By quantitative 5'-RACE with molecular barcodes, the TCR beta libraries were made. TCRdb processed the 5' RACE reads anew with MiXCR; each CDR3 protein has one entry. The table lists tens of thousands of distinct CDR3 sequences, 30% of them singletons, with about 50% in the top ten. This clonotype was obtained from a male donor with ankylosing spondylitis. Sequences were obtained from synovial fluid, either unsorted or a sorted T cell fraction (not recorded which). The J gene is TRBJ2-1, the V gene TRBV4-1, with TRBD2 as a possible D gene (5 bases). The CDR3 here is CASSLISETYNEQFF. The CDR3 DNA reads TGCGCCAGCAGCCTTATTAGCGAGACCTACAATGAGCAGTTCTTC.